The 20 T cell receptor beta chains given below trace back to one sample, sequenced in a study of T cells in Graves' hyperthyroidism and ophthalmopathy. Researchers amplified the TCR beta CDR3 regions from RNA transcripts. Researchers ran a first-round RT-PCR on the TCR CDR3 using the HTBI primer set. TCRdb passed the multiplex PCR reads through MiXCR, listing each CDR3 protein once. Found here are 300,000 to 500,000 distinct CDR3 sequences, about an eighth of them singletons; the top ten hold around 27%. Sequencing was carried out using blood. These receptors were obtained from a man aged 45-65 years with Graves' ophthalmopathy.

The V and J genes are TRBV5-1 and TRBJ2-3; TRBD1 matches 7 bases. CDR3 length equals 17 residues. The J segment lost 8 bases and the V segment lost 4 bases, leaving 19 bases of the junction unmatched. Germline CDR1 is SGHRS and CDR2 is YFSETQ. As DNA, the CDR3 is TGCGCCAGCAGCCTGGAAGCGTCAGGGGGTGGGTTTGGTACGCAGTATTTT. Its protein product is CASSLEASGGGFGTQYF.

This clonotype showed up many times. The V and J genes are TRBV14 and TRBJ2-1; D remains ambiguous. This CDR3 spans 18 amino acids. Germline loops: CDR1 SGHDN, CDR2 FVKESK. The V end was cut by 2 bases, the J end by 3 bases, with 20 bases between. This CDR3 reads CASSQFLPQTRIYNEQFF. CDR3 DNA sequence: TGTGCCAGCAGCCAATTCTTGCCCCAAACAAGAATCTACAATGAGCAGTTCTTC.

This clonotype was observed at least ten times. J is TRBJ2-7 and V is TRBV2; D remains unclear. Deletions cut 4 bases from V and 2 bases from J, with 12 bases between. Germline loops: CDR1 SNHLY, CDR2 FYNNEI. The CDR3 runs 14 residues. The CDR3 nucleotides are TGTGCCAGCAGTGTGGTCCAGGAGACCTACGAGCAGTACTTC. Translated: CASSVVQETYEQYF.

This clonotype was counted many times. Germline is not matched at one junction end, which may reflect a read error. This chain links TRBV18 with TRBJ1-1; 7 positions match TRBD1. CDR3 length: 14 residues. Germline V gives CDR1 KGHSH, CDR2 LQKENI. CDR3 sequence reads: CATSGGLVNTEAFF. CDR3 nucleotides: TGTGCCACCTCAGGGGGTTTGGTGAACACTGAAGCTTTCTTT.

The table lists this clonotype with many counts. The genes are TRBV24-1 and TRBJ2-3, with a tentative D call TRBD2 (6 bases). Germline CDR1 and CDR2: KGHDR and SFDVKD. The CDR3 loop spans 16 amino acids. V lost 3 bases and J 0 bases, leaving 12 bases between the germline ends. CDR3 bases: TGTGCCACCAGTGATAGGGCGGGACCGAGCACAGATACGCAGTATTTT. It yields the protein CATSDRAGPSTDTQYF.

This clonotype was seen more than once but under ten times. The chain is built from TRBV5-4 and TRBJ1-1; 7 bases align to TRBD1. Per the germline V gene, CDR1 is SGHNT and CDR2 is YYREEE (reference sequence). This CDR3 has 16 amino acids. The V segment lost 4 bases and the J segment 7 bases; nucleotides outside the gene matches: 16. CDR3 DNA: TGTGCCAGCAGCCGCGCGAACCGGGACAGATTCATTGAAGCTTTCTTT. This gives the protein CASSRANRDRFIEAFF.

This chain uses TRBV7-2 with TRBJ2-5, with 10 nucleotides matching TRBD1. CDR1 SGHTA and CDR2 FQGNSA come from the germline V gene. This CDR3 has 15 amino acids. J lost 4 bases, V lost 8 bases, and 10 bases had no gene match. This chain's CDR3 is CASLTDRGLSETQYF. The CDR3 bases are TGTGCCAGCCTAACAGACAGGGGGCTATCAGAGACCCAGTACTTC.

This clonotype came up many times. This CDR3 reads CASSLVTSGYEQYF. CDR3 DNA: TGTGCCAGCAGCTTAGTCACTAGCGGCTACGAGCAGTACTTC. The chain uses TRBV11-2 and TRBJ2-7, with 8 bases lining up with TRBD2. CDR1 and CDR2 (germline): SGHAT, FQNNGV. The CDR3 is 14 amino acids. The V segment lost 1 base and the J segment 3 bases; nucleotides outside the gene matches: 2.

This clonotype has more than one count but fewer than ten. The chain joins TRBV2 to TRBJ2-7; TRBD2 matches at 8 bases. The junction had 10 bases not matched to a gene; V was cut back by 7 bases and J by 2 bases. The CDR3 is 15 amino acids. Germline values: CDR1 SNHLY, CDR2 FYNNEI. The DNA for the CDR3 is TGTGCCAGCACTTTACTTACTAGCGGACCCTACGAGCAGTACTTC. Its protein product is CASTLLTSGPYEQYF.

This clonotype has a count of ten or more. V usage is TRBV18 and J usage is TRBJ2-1; perhaps TRBD2 as D (5 bases). The germline V and J ends were trimmed by 6 bases and 0 bases, with 12 bases remaining between them. This CDR3 has 15 amino acids. Germline V CDR1 and CDR2: KGHSH, LQKENI. The CDR3, as DNA: TGTGCCAGCTCCCCCACAGCGGACTCCTACAATGAGCAGTTCTTC. This gives the protein CASSPTADSYNEQFF.

The chain joins TRBV19 to TRBJ1-5, with a possible D match to TRBD1 (5 bases). The V gene's germline CDR1 is LNHDA and CDR2 SQIVND (reference sequence). There are 14 residues in the CDR3. Trimming took off 8 bases at V and 6 bases at J, with 17 bases between the two ends. The CDR3 DNA sequence: TGTGCCAGTTACGCGGGGCTTGGGGGTCAGCCCCAGCATTTT. It translates to CASYAGLGGQPQHF.

This clonotype has at least ten counts. This chain links TRBV15 with TRBJ2-2, with 10 bases fitting TRBD1. The ends lost 5 bases at V and 0 bases at J; junction bases unmatched: 6. CDR1 is LNHNV and CDR2 is YYDKDF in the germline V gene (reference sequence). This CDR3 is 17 amino acids long. CDR3 coding DNA: TGTGCCACCAGCGCCAGACAGGGGGCAGCGAACACCGGGGAGCTGTTTTTT. This gives the protein CATSARQGAANTGELFF.

The table lists this clonotype with many counts. The rearrangement links TRBV6-1 to TRBJ2-1; the D is unclear. The CDR3 is made up of 16 amino acids. Germline loops: CDR1 MNHNS, CDR2 SASEGT. V dropped 5 bases and J dropped 0 bases, with 14 bases sitting between them. CDR3 in DNA: TGTGCCAGCAGTTACGGTCTCTCGTCCTCCTACAATGAGCAGTTCTTC. Protein product: CASSYGLSSSYNEQFF.

This clonotype was recorded at least ten times. The chain combines TRBV20-1 with TRBJ2-3, with D tentatively TRBD2 (5 bases). Germline values: CDR1 DFQATT, CDR2 SNEGSKA (reference sequence). V was pared by 3 bases and J by 2 bases, with 21 bases between. The CDR3 contains 17 residues. In DNA form, the CDR3 reads TGCAGTGCTAGGGCTATAGGAGGTTTAGGTCACACAGATACGCAGTATTTT. Translating it yields CSARAIGGLGHTDTQYF.

This clonotype was detected many times. CDR3 in amino acids: CASRSSGRTIYEQYF. CDR3 bases: TGTGCCAGCAGATCTAGCGGGAGAACCATCTACGAGCAGTACTTC. V gene TRBV28 combines with J gene TRBJ2-7; TRBD2 matches at 10 bases. J lost 3 bases, V lost 6 bases, and 8 bases had no gene match. Germline V gives CDR1 MDHEN, CDR2 SYDVKM. This CDR3 has 15 residues.

A word on this clonotype: Given the absence of the conserved phenylalanine or tryptophan at the CDR3 end, a read error is likely. The chain links TRBV29-1 to TRBJ2-1; 7 bases fit TRBD2. The J segment lost 1 base and the V segment lost 6 bases, leaving 6 bases of the junction unmatched. The CDR3 runs 14 residues. The germline V gene has CDR1 SQVTM and CDR2 ANQGSEA. The CDR3 is CSVGGVSSYNEQFL. The CDR3, as DNA: TGCAGCGTGGGGGGGGTGTCATCCTACAATGAGCAGTTCCTC.

The chain combines TRBV15 with TRBJ2-7; tentative D call: TRBD2 (5 bases). The CDR3 totals 16 residues. From germline, CDR1 is LNHNV and CDR2 YYDKDF (reference sequence). Deletions cut 0 bases from V and 2 bases from J, with 14 bases between. CDR3 nucleotide sequence: TGTGCCACCAGCAGAGATCGAGTCCTAGCAACCTACGAGCAGTACTTC. Protein: CATSRDRVLATYEQYF.

As to this clonotype: At one end the junction does not follow the germline gene, possibly because of a read error. The chain joins TRBV2 to TRBJ1-3; no clear D. The CDR3 contains 16 residues. Per germline, CDR1 SNHLY and CDR2 FYNNEI. The chain's CDR3 is CASSEFGRSDRNTMYF. CDR3 coding DNA: TGTGCCAGCAGTGAATTTGGGCGGAGTGATCGAAACACCATGTATTTT.

This clonotype was counted many times. The chain is built from TRBV5-1 and TRBJ2-1, with TRBD2 identical over 11 bases. This CDR3 region has 18 residues. Trimming cost V 4 bases and J 9 bases; bases outside gene matches: 18. Per the germline V gene, CDR1 is SGHRS and CDR2 is YFSETQ. In DNA form, the CDR3 reads TGCGCCAGCAGCCATCAATTTAGCGGGAGGGTGACCCCCCCTGAGCAGTTCTTC. Amino acid sequence: CASSHQFSGRVTPPEQFF.

This clonotype was seen at least ten times. The V and J genes are TRBV30 and TRBJ2-3; D is possibly TRBD1 (6 bases). The CDR3 spans 16 residues. V lost 7 bases, J lost 3 bases, and 23 bases lay in between. Germline V gene sequence: CDR1 GTSNPN, CDR2 SVGIG (reference sequence). Here the CDR3 reads CALGAGSGWVTDTQYF. CDR3 nucleotides: TGTGCCTTGGGGGCGGGTTCAGGTTGGGTTACAGATACGCAGTATTTT.